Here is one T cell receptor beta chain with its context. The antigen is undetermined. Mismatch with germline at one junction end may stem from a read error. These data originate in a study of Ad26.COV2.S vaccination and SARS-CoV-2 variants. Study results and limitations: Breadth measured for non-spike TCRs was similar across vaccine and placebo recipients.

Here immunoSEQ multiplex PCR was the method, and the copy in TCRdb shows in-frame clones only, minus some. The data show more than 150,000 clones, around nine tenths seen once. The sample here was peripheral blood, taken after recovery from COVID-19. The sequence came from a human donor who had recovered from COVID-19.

The chain's CDR3 is CASSQHRDRQIF. CDR3 in DNA: TGTGCCAGCAGCCAGCACCGGGACAGGCAAATCTTC. This chain links TRBV3-1 (or the pseudogene TRBV3-2) with TRBJ2-1; 8 positions agree with TRBD1. The germline CDR1 and CDR2 sequences are LGHDT and YNNKEL (reference sequence). This CDR3 has 12 amino acids.